This T cell receptor (beta chain) was identified during a study of blood T cell repertoires in COVID-19. The wider study: The United States, Italy and Spain were the sources of the acute and convalescent COVID-19 samples.

The CDR3 has 14 amino acids. V lost 4 bases and J lost 5; bases outside the gene matches: 5. Germline-derived CDR1 and CDR2 are SGHRS and YFSETQ. Under the authors' procedure: Reference gene primers were amplified, and this amplification served to estimate nucleated cell counts. Only in-frame clones appear in the TCRdb table, and some are missing; sequencing was by immunoSEQ multiplex PCR. V, J and clone size reflect that table, while D and trimming were determined from the DNA. The sample shows some 110,000 clones, 75% to 90% of them seen only once. Sample: peripheral blood. The chain joins TRBV5-1 to TRBJ1-1; 10 bases are shared with TRBD1. The clonotype comes from a woman aged 80 or over with COVID-19, enrolled during active disease. This CDR3 reads CASSRGTGETEAFF. CDR3 sequence (DNA): TGCGCCAGCAGCCGCGGGACAGGGGAGACTGAAGCTTTCTTT. Based on the CDR3 plus reference TRBV5-1 and TRBJ1-1, the full variable domain is KAGVTQTPRYLIKTRGQQVTLSCSPISGHRSVSWYQQTPGQGLQFLFEYFSETQRNKGNFPGRFSGRQFSNSRSEMNVSTLELGDSALYLCASSRGTGETEAFFGQGTRLTVV.